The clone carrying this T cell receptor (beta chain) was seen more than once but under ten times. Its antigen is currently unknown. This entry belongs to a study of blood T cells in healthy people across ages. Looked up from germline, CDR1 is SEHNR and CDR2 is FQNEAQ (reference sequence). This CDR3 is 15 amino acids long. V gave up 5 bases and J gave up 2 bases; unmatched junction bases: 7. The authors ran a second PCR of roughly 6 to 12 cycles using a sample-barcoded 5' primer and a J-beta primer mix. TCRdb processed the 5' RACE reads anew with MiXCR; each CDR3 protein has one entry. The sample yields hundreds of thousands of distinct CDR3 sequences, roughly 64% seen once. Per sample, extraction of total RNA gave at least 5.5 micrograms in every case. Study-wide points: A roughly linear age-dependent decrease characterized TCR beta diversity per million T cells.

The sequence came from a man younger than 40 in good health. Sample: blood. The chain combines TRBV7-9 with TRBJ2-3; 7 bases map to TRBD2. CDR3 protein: CASSLRERNTDTQYF. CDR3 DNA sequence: TGTGCCAGCAGCCTGCGGGAGCGTAACACAGATACGCAGTATTTT.